Shown below are 11 T cell receptor beta chains from a single sample sequenced in a study of shared clonotypes between healthy human individuals. The table came from immunoSEQ multiplex PCR; TCRdb's copy has only in-frame clones and leaves some out. The table lists a few million clones, approximately 93% of them singletons, with 0.39% in the top ten. Sequencing was done on a sample of naive CD4+ T cells from PBMCs. Subset here: CD45RA+ positively selected. All receptors derive from a man aged 18-30 years in good health. Some clones in this sample may be carry-over from other donors' samples.

The chain recombines TRBV2 with TRBJ1-1, with 12 positions matching TRBD1. V was clipped by 4 bases and J by 6 bases; unmatched bases: 18. The germline CDR1 and CDR2 sequences are SNHLY and FYNNEI. The length of the CDR3 is 19 residues. The chain's CDR3 is CASSGGTGGKSGRGPEAFF. CDR3 sequence (DNA): TGTGCCAGCAGTGGCGGGACAGGGGGCAAATCGGGCCGCGGCCCTGAAGCTTTCTTT.

The V and J genes are TRBV15 and TRBJ1-1, with a weak D call TRBD1 (5 bases). This CDR3 contains 15 residues. V was pared by 5 bases and J by 4 bases, with 17 bases between. CDR1 is LNHNV, CDR2 YYDKDF, per germline (reference sequence). The CDR3 reads CATSPRRGVVTEAFF. CDR3 nucleotide sequence: TGTGCCACCAGCCCCCGCCGGGGGGTTGTCACTGAAGCTTTCTTT.

The rearrangement uses TRBV4-2 and TRBJ1-3; tentative D call: TRBD1 (6 bases). The germline CDR1 and CDR2 sequences are LGHNA and YNFKEQ. This CDR3 has 13 amino acids. Trimming cost V 4 bases and J 8 bases, with 12 bases left between them. CDR3: CASSLQGIDTIYF. As DNA, the CDR3 is TGTGCCAGCAGCCTCCAGGGGATAGACACCATATATTTT.

This chain links TRBV28 with TRBJ1-1; TRBD1 might be the D (6 bases). With 6 bases removed from V and 3 bases from J, the gap between germline ends came to 11 bases. The CDR3 runs 13 residues. Germline V gene data show CDR1 as MDHEN and CDR2 as SYDVKM. CDR3 coding DNA: TGTGCCAGCAGCCACAACAGGGACACTGAAGCTTTCTTT. This encodes CASSHNRDTEAFF.

This sequence joins TRBV7-8 and TRBJ1-1, with 7 bases fitting TRBD1. The CDR3 loop spans 17 amino acids. The V gene end was trimmed by 6 bases and the J gene end by 2 bases; junction bases not matched to a gene: 15. Germline lookup yields CDR1 SGHVS and CDR2 FQNEAQ. The CDR3 sequence: CASRKDRAFSVNTEAFF. The DNA for the CDR3 is TGTGCCAGCAGAAAAGACAGGGCATTCTCCGTAAACACTGAAGCTTTCTTT.

V usage is TRBV7-2 and J usage is TRBJ2-3; 8 bases fit TRBD2. Germline-derived CDR1 and CDR2 are SGHTA and FQGNSA. Trimming removed 3 bases from V and 8 bases from J; junction bases left unmatched: 4. The CDR3 is 13 residues long. Here the CDR3 reads CASSLGLGGTQYF. The CDR3 DNA follows: TGTGCCAGCAGCTTGGGACTAGGTGGTACGCAGTATTTT.

This sequence joins TRBV28 and TRBJ2-7; TRBD1 is a possible D gene (6 bases). The ends were cut back, 2 bases at V and 6 bases at J, with 20 bases in the middle. Germline values: CDR1 MDHEN, CDR2 SYDVKM. The CDR3 has 16 amino acids. The CDR3 loop is CASSLPGASGAGEQYF. CDR3 sequence (DNA): TGTGCCAGCAGTTTACCAGGTGCGTCAGGGGCGGGCGAGCAGTACTTC.

On this clone itself: This CDR3 is also generated by other DNA sequences in the sample. The gene calls are TRBV9 and TRBJ1-5, with a weak D call TRBD1 (6 bases). V lost 4 bases to trimming and J lost 1 base, with 9 bases between them. CDR3 length: 14 residues. In germline, CDR1 is SGDLS, CDR2 YYNGEE. CDR3 coding DNA: TGTGCCAGCAGCCCTACAGGGAGCAATCAGCCCCAGCATTTT. Encoded protein: CASSPTGSNQPQHF.

The rearrangement uses TRBV19 and TRBJ2-1; D possibly corresponds to TRBD2 (5 bases). The CDR3 length is 14 residues. Trimming took off 3 bases at V and 13 bases at J, with 19 bases between the two ends. Germline CDR1 and CDR2: LNHDA and SQIVND (reference sequence). The CDR3 protein is CASSIGDYRVVQFF. In DNA form, the CDR3 reads TGTGCCAGTAGTATCGGAGACTATCGGGTCGTCCAGTTCTTC.

The V call is TRBV11-3, the J call TRBJ2-2, with D uncertain. V was pared by 0 bases and J by 4 bases, with 6 bases between. CDR3 size: 14 residues. Per the germline V gene, CDR1 is SGHNT and CDR2 is YENEEA. CDR3 residues: CASSLEVSTGELFF. Written as DNA, the CDR3 is TGTGCCAGCAGCTTAGAGGTCAGCACCGGGGAGCTGTTTTTT. The full variable domain, completed using reference TRBV11-3 and TRBJ2-2, is EAGVVQSPRYKIIEKKQPVAFWCNPISGHNTLYWYLQNLGQGPELLIRYENEEAVDDSQLPKDRFSAERLKGVDSTLKIQPAELGDSAVYLCASSLEVSTGELFFGEGSRLTVL.

V and J are TRBV20-1 and TRBJ1-2; D remains ambiguous. Trimming took off 8 bases at V and 7 bases at J, with 8 bases between the two ends. The CDR3 runs to 9 residues. Looked up from germline, CDR1 is DFQATT and CDR2 is SNEGSKA (reference sequence). CDR3 sequence reads: CSSDSGYTF. CDR3 nucleotide sequence: TGCAGTTCCGACTCTGGCTACACCTTC.